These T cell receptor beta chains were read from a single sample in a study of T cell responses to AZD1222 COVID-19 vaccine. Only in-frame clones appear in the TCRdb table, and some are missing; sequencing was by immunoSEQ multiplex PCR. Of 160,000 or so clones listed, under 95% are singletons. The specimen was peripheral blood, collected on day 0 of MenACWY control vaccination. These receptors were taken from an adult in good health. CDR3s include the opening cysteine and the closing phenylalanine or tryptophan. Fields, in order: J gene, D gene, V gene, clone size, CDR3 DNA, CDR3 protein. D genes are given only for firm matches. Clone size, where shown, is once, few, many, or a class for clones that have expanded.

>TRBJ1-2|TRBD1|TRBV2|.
TGTGCCAGCAGTCCGACAGGGGCGAACTATGGCTACACCTTC
CASSPTGANYGYTF
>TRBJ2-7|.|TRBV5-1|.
TGCGCCAGCAGCTTGTCGGGCGTCGGCAGCTCCTACGAGCAGTACTTC
CASSLSGVGSSYEQYF
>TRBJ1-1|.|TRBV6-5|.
TGTGCCAGCACCCCGGGCGGGGCCATGAACACTGAAGCTTTCTTT
CASTPGGAMNTEAFF
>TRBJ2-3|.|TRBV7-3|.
TGTGCCAGCAGCTTACAGGGGCTCCACACAGATACGCAGTATTTT
CASSLQGLHTDTQYF
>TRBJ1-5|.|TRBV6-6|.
TGTGCCAGCATCGGAGTCAGTAGCAATCAGCCCCAGCATTTT
CASIGVSSNQPQHF
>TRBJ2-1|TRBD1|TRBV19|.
TGTGCCAGTAGTTTCCGGGACAGGACCGAGCAGTTCTTC
CASSFRDRTEQFF
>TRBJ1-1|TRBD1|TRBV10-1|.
TGCGCCAGCAGTGACGCCCGACAGGGAGCGGACACTGAAGCTTTCTTT
CASSDARQGADTEAFF
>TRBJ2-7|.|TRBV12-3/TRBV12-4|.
TGTGCCAGCAGCCCGGGGCAGGGATACGAGCAGTACTTC
CASSPGQGYEQYF
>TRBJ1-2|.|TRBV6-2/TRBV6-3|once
TGTGCCAGCAGTTACTCGGGCAGGGCCTACTATGGCTACACCTTC
CASSYSGRAYYGYTF
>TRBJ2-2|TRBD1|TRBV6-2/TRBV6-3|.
TGTGCCAGCAGCCTTCTGGGACAGGCAGCGTCGAACACCGGGGAGCTGTTTTTT
CASSLLGQAASNTGELFF